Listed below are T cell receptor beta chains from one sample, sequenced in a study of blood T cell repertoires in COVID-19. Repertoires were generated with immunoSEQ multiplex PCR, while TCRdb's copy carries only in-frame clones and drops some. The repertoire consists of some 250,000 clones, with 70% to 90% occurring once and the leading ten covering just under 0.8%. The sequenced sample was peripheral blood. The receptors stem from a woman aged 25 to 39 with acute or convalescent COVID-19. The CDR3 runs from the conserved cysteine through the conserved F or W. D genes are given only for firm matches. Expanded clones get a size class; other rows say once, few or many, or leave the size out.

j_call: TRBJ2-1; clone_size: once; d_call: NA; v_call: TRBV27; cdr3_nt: TGTGCCAGCAGTTTTTTGGGCGATGAGCAGTTCTTC; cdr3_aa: CASSFLGDEQFF
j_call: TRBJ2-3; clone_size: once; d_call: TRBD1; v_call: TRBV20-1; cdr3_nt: TGCAGTGCTAAAACCGGGACAGGGCAGTATTTT; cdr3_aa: CSAKTGTGQYF
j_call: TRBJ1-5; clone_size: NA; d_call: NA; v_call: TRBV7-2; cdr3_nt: TGTGCCAGCAGCTTATCGCGTCGGGGCAATCAGCCCCAGCATTTT; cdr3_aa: CASSLSRRGNQPQHF
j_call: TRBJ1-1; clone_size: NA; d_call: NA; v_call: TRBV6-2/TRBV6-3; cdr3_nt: TGTGCCAGCAGCTTCCTCCCGAACACTGAAGCTTTCTTT; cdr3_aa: CASSFLPNTEAFF
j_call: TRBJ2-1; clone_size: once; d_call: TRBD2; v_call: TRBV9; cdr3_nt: TGTGCCAGCCGGACTAGCGGGAGTAGTGAGCAGTTCTTC; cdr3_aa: CASRTSGSSEQFF
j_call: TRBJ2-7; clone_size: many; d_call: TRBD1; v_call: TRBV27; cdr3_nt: TGTGCCAGCAGTTCGCCGGGACAGCTTAGCTCCTACGAGCAGTACTTC; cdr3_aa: CASSSPGQLSSYEQYF
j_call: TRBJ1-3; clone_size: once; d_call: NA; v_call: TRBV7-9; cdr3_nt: TGTGCCAGCAGCTCAACGGATACTAACTCTGGAAACACCATATATTTT; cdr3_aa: CASSSTDTNSGNTIYF
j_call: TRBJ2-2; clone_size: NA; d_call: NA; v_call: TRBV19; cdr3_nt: TGTGCCACAGCATGGGGTAGGAGGGCCGGGGAGCTGTTTTTT; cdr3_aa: CATAWGRRAGELFF
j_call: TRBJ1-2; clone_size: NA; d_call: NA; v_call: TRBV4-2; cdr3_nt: TGTGCCAGCAGCCAAGGGGACACAATGGACTATGGCTACACCTTC; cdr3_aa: CASSQGDTMDYGYTF
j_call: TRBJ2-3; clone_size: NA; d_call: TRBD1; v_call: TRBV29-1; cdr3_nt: TGCAGCAAAGGGGACAGGGGGACAGATACGCAGTATTTT; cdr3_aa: CSKGDRGTDTQYF
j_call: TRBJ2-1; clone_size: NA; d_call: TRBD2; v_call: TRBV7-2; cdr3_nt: TGTGCCAGCACCTCCGGGGGGAGCTCCTACAATGAGCAGTTCTTC; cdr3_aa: CASTSGGSSYNEQFF
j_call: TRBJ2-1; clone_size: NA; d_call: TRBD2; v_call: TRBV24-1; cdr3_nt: TGTGCCACCAGTGACCCGGGACTAGCGGTCAATGAGCAGTTCTTC; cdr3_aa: CATSDPGLAVNEQFF
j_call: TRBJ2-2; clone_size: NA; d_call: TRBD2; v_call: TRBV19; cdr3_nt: TGTGCCAGTAGTAAACTAGCGGGAGACACCGGGGAGCTGTTTTTT; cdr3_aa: CASSKLAGDTGELFF
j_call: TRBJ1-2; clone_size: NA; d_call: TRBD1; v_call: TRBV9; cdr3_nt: TGTGCCAGCAGCGTAAACAGGGGCGTTCATGGCTACACCTTC; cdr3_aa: CASSVNRGVHGYTF
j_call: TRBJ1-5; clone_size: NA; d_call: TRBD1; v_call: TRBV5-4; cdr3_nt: TGTGCCAGCAGCTCGGACAGGCGAGATCAGCCCCAGCATTTT; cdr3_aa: CASSSDRRDQPQHF
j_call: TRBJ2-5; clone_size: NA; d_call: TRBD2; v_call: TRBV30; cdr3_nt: TGTGCCTGGTCCCCCAAACTAGCGGGAGGGTCGGCGACCCAGTACTTC; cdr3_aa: CAWSPKLAGGSATQYF
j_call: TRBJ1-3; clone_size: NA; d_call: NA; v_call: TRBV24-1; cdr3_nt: TGTGCCACCAGTGAGGGACTTTCCCCCGGAAACACCATATATTTT; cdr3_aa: CATSEGLSPGNTIYF
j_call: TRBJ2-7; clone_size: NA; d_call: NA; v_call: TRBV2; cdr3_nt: TGTGCCAGCAGTGAGGTTCAGGTTCCTTACGAGCAGTACTTC; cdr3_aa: CASSEVQVPYEQYF
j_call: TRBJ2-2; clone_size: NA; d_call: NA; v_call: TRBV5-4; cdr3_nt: TGTGCCAGCAGCTTGTGGCGAGCGGTGAACACCGGGGAGCTGTTTTTT; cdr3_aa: CASSLWRAVNTGELFF
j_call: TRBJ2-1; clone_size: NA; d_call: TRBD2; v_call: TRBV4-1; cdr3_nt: TGCGCCAGCAGCCAAGCTAGCGGGAGTTACAATGAGCAGTTCTTC; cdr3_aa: CASSQASGSYNEQFF
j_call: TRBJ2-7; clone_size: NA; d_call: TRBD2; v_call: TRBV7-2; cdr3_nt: TGTGCCAGCAGCCCCGGACTAGCGGGAGGACTTTACGAGCAGTACTTC; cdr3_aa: CASSPGLAGGLYEQYF
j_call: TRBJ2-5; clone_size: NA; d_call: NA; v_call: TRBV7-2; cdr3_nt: TGTGCCAGCAGCCTCGTCCCACGGGTCCCCCAAGAGACCCAGTACTTC; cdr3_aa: CASSLVPRVPQETQYF
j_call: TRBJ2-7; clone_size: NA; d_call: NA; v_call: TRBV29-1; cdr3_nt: TGCAGCGTTGAAAAACAGGACAACTCCTACGAGCAGTACTTC; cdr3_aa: CSVEKQDNSYEQYF
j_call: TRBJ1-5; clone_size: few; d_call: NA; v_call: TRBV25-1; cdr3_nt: TGTGCCAGCAGTGAATCGGGAGGGGGTGGCAATCAGCCCCAGCATTTT; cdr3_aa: CASSESGGGGNQPQHF
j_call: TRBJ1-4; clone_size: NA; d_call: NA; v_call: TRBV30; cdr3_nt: TGTGCCTGGAAGGCAGGGGTGGAAAAACTGTTTTTT; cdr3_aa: CAWKAGVEKLFF
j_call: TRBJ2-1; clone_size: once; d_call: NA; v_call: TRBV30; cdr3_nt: TGTGCCTGGACTAAGTCATCCTACAATGAGCAGTTCTTC; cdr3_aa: CAWTKSSYNEQFF
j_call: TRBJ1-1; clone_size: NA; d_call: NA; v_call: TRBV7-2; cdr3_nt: TGTGCCAGCAGCCCCAGGACATCTGAAGCTTTCTTT; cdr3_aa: CASSPRTSEAFF
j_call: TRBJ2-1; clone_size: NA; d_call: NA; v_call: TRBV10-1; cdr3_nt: TGCGCCAGCCAGAGAATAGCGCCCGGGGAGCAGTTCTTC; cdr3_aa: CASQRIAPGEQFF
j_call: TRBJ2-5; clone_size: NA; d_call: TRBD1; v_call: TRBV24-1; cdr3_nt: TGTGCCACCAGTGATCTGGACAGGCTGGGGACAGAGACCCAGTACTTC; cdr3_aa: CATSDLDRLGTETQYF
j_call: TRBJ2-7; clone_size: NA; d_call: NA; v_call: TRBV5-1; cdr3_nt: TGCGCCAGCAGCTCCCTTTCGAGCTCCTACGAGCAGTACTTC; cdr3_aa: CASSSLSSSYEQYF
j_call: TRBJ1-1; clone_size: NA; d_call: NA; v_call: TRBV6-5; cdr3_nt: TGTGCCAGCAGTTACGCTGGGGCGTACACTGAAGCTTTCTTT; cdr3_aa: CASSYAGAYTEAFF
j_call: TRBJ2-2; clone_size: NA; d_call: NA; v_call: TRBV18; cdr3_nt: TGTGCCAGCTCACCCTTAGCGGAGAACACCGGGGAGCTGTTTTTT; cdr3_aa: CASSPLAENTGELFF
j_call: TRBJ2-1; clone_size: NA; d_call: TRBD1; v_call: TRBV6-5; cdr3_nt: TGTGCCAGCAGTTACCAAGGGGGCAACTCCTACAATGAGCAGTTCTTC; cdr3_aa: CASSYQGGNSYNEQFF
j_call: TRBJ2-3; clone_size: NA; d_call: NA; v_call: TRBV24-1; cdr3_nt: TGTGCCACCAGTGACAGAAACACAGATACGCAGTATTTT; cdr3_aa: CATSDRNTDTQYF
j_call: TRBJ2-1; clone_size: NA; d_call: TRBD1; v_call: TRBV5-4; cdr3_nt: TGTGCCAGCAGCTCGCGGACAGGGTTCGGTGAGCAGTTCTTC; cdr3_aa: CASSSRTGFGEQFF
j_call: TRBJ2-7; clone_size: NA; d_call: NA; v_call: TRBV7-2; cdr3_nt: TGTGCCAGCAGCTTAGTGGGAGGATACGAGCAGTACTTC; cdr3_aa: CASSLVGGYEQYF
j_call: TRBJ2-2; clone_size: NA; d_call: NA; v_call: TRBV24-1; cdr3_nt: TGTGCCACCAGGGGGCCGGGCACCGGGGAGCTGTTTTTT; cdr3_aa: CATRGPGTGELFF
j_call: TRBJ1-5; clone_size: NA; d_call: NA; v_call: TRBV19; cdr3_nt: TGTGCCAGTAGTGGCAGAAATCAGCCCCAGCATTTT; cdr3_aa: CASSGRNQPQHF
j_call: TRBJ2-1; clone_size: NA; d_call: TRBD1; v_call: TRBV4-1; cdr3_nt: TGCGCCAGCAGCCACGACAGGGCAGTACTTGTCAATGAGCAGTTCTTC; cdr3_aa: CASSHDRAVLVNEQFF
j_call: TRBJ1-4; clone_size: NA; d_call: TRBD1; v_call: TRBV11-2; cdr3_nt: TGTGCCAGCAGCTTAGTGACAGGGGGAGACGAAAAACTGTTTTTT; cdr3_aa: CASSLVTGGDEKLFF
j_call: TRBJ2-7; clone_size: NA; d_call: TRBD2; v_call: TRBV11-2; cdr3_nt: TGTGCCAGCAGCATAATCGTGGGACTAGCGGGAGAGGCCTACGAGCAGTACTTC; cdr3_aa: CASSIIVGLAGEAYEQYF
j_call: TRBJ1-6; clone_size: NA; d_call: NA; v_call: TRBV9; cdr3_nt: TGTGCCAGCAGCGACGACGGCTCTCGGAGCTCCTATAATTCACCCCTCCACTTT; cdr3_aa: CASSDDGSRSSYNSPLHF
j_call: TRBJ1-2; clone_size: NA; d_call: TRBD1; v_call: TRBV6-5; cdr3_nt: TGTGCCAGCAGTTATACGCCGGGACAGGGAGACTATGGCTACACCTTC; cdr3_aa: CASSYTPGQGDYGYTF
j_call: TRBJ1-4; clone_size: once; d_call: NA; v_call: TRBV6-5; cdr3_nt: TGTGCCAGCTTAAAACGGGGAGTAGGGGAAAAACTGTTTTTT; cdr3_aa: CASLKRGVGEKLFF
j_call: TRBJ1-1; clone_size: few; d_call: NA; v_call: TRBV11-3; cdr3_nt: TGTGCCAGCAGCTTAGATCTTACAGGGAATGAAGCTTTCTTT; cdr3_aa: CASSLDLTGNEAFF
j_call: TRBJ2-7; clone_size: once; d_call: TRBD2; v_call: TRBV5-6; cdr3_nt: TGTGCCAGCAGCCAAACTAGCGGGAGGGCCGGTGAGTACTTC; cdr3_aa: CASSQTSGRAGEYF
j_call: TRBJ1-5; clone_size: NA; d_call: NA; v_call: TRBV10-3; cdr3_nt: TGTGCCATCAGTAAACAGGGAAGCAATCAGCCCCAGCATTTT; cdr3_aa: CAISKQGSNQPQHF
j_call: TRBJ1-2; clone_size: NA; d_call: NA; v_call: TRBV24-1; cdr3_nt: TGTGCCACCAGTGATCCCCTTCGGGGTGGTAACTATGGCTACACCTTC; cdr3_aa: CATSDPLRGGNYGYTF
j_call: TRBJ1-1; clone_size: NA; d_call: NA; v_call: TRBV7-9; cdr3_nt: TGTGCCAGCAGCAAAAGCCCCACAGGGAGCACTGAAGCTTTCTTT; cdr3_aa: CASSKSPTGSTEAFF
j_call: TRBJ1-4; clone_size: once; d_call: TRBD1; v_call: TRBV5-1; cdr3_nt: TGCGCCAGCAGCTTAAAACCGGACAGGGGTGCAACTAATGAAAAACTGTTTTTT; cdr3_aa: CASSLKPDRGATNEKLFF
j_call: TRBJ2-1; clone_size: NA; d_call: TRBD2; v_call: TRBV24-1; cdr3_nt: TGTGCCACCAGCAACGGACTAGCGATATCAAATGAGCAGTTCTTC; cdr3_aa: CATSNGLAISNEQFF
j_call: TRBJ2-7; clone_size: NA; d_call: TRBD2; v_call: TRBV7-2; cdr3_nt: TGTGCCAGCAGCTTAGTAGCCCCACTAGCGGGAGGCAGCTCCTACGAGCAGTACTTC; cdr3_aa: CASSLVAPLAGGSSYEQYF
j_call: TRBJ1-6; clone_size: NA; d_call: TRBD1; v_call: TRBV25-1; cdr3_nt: TGTGCCAGCAGTGAATCTGGACAGGGCTATAATTCACCCCTCCACTTT; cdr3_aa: CASSESGQGYNSPLHF